These T cell receptor beta chains were read from a single sample in a study of a mutant IDH1 vaccine in newly diagnosed glioma. Profiling relied on immunoSEQ multiplex PCR, and the TCRdb table lists in-frame clones only, not all of them. The table has some 21,000 clones, roughly 89% seen once. Antigens of these TCRs are unknown. The input for sequencing was PBMCs, taken from a glioma patient whose treatment included an IDH1 peptide vaccine. The receptor set was obtained from a woman between 35 and 50 years old with glioma. Both conserved end residues are part of each CDR3. Fields, in order: J gene, V gene, clone size, D gene, CDR3 protein, CDR3 DNA. The D gene is left open where the match is weak. Size is stated for part of the rows, as once, few or many counts, or as a class when the clone is expanded.

TRBJ2-7 TRBV30 . . CAWKGRLGSYEQYF TGTGCCTGGAAAGGGAGATTGGGTTCCTACGAGCAGTACTTC
TRBJ2-5 TRBV5-6 . . CASSVQETQYF TGTGCCAGCAGCGTCCAAGAGACCCAGTACTTC
TRBJ2-5 TRBV2 . . CASSEGWIQETQYF TGTGCCAGCAGTGAAGGCTGGATCCAAGAGACCCAGTACTTC
TRBJ1-1 TRBV25-1 . TRBD1 CASSESGTGGHEAFF TGTGCCAGCAGTGAATCCGGGACAGGGGGCCATGAAGCTTTCTTT
TRBJ1-1 TRBV6-6 . . CASITGTVQNTEAFF TGTGCCAGCATTACGGGGACCGTACAGAACACTGAAGCTTTCTTT
TRBJ1-4 TRBV5-1 . . CASSPTGPRDEKLFF TGCGCCAGCAGCCCAACAGGCCCCAGGGATGAAAAACTGTTTTTT
TRBJ2-5 TRBV6-6 . . CASSYPPEETQYF TGTGCCAGCAGTTACCCCCCAGAAGAGACCCAGTACTTC
TRBJ1-5 TRBV30 . . CAWSVQGSRSPQHF TGTGCCTGGAGTGTGCAAGGGTCCAGGAGCCCCCAGCATTTT
TRBJ1-3 TRBV19 . . CASRRAVDTGNTIYF TGTGCCAGCCGGCGGGCGGTGGACACTGGAAACACCATATATTTT
TRBJ1-1 TRBV5-1 . TRBD1 CASSLWTGEAFF TGCGCCAGCAGCTTGTGGACAGGTGAAGCTTTCTTT
TRBJ2-1 TRBV11-2 once TRBD1 CASSLGQAYNEQFF TGTGCCAGCAGCTTGGGACAGGCCTACAATGAGCAGTTCTTC
TRBJ2-7 TRBV9 . . CASSVLPGTYEQYF TGTGCCAGCAGCGTTCTTCCGGGGACCTACGAGCAGTACTTC
TRBJ1-1 TRBV10-2 . . CASELNTEAFF TGCGCCAGCGAACTTAACACTGAAGCTTTCTTT
TRBJ1-2 TRBV29-1 . TRBD1 CSVGQNYGYTF TGCAGCGTGGGACAGAACTATGGCTACACCTTC
TRBJ2-7 TRBV10-3 . . CAISVPGYYEQYF TGTGCCATCAGTGTGCCGGGGTACTACGAGCAGTACTTC
TRBJ1-2 TRBV19 . . CASKPGDLSDYGYTF TGTGCCAGTAAGCCAGGGGACCTTAGTGACTATGGCTACACCTTC
TRBJ1-1 TRBV6-5 . TRBD1 CASSSGQGARFNF TGTGCCAGCAGTTCGGGACAGGGGGCTCGATTCAACTTT
TRBJ2-2 TRBV7-9 few TRBD2 CACGKRETYTGELFF TGTGCCTGCGGGAAGCGGGAAACGTACACCGGGGAGCTGTTTTTT
TRBJ2-1 TRBV9 once TRBD2 CASSPLIAGVDEQFF TGTGCCAGCAGCCCCCTTATAGCGGGCGTCGATGAGCAGTTCTTC
TRBJ1-1 TRBV4-2 . . CASSQGDGVNTEAFF TGTGCCAGCAGCCAAGGGGATGGCGTGAACACTGAAGCTTTCTTT
TRBJ2-7 TRBV6-5 . . CASSQRQLSSYEQYF TGTGCCAGCAGTCAGAGACAGTTGAGCTCCTACGAGCAGTACTTC
TRBJ1-2 TRBV5-4 . . CASSLDLLYRQRGGYTF TGTGCCAGCAGCTTAGATCTCTTATATCGACAGCGGGGTGGCTACACCTTC
TRBJ1-1 TRBV20-1 . . CSAFFDTEAFF TGCAGTGCATTCTTTGACACTGAAGCTTTCTTT
TRBJ2-1 TRBV14 . . CASSQDSWGHEQFF TGTGCCAGCAGCCAAGATAGCTGGGGGCATGAGCAGTTCTTC
TRBJ2-7 TRBV4-1 . . CASSQVGRNPYEQYF TGCGCCAGCAGCCAAGTTGGACGTAACCCCTACGAGCAGTACTTC
TRBJ1-3 TRBV4-1 few . CASSHYREYGNTIYF TGCGCCAGCAGCCACTACAGGGAATATGGAAACACCATATATTTT
TRBJ1-2 TRBV10-1 . . CASSESTVNPPYF TGCGCCAGCAGTGAGTCGACAGTGAACCCCCCTTACTTC
TRBJ1-2 TRBV6-5 few . CASSRGGEGTWGYTF TGTGCCAGCAGTAGGGGGGGGGAAGGGACGTGGGGCTACACCTTC
TRBJ1-5 TRBV7-9 few TRBD1 CASSKGQDNQPQHF TGTGCCAGCAGCAAGGGACAGGACAATCAGCCCCAGCATTTT
TRBJ1-1 TRBV7-9 . . CASSLSPGKNTEAFF TGTGCCAGCAGCTTAAGTCCAGGCAAGAACACTGAAGCTTTCTTT
TRBJ1-5 TRBV7-9 few . CASSQAGRGQPQHF TGTGCCAGCAGCCAAGCGGGGAGGGGTCAGCCCCAGCATTTT
TRBJ1-2 TRBV6-1 . . CASSEDPQASRGYTF TGTGCCAGCAGTGAGGACCCACAGGCGTCCCGAGGCTACACCTTC
TRBJ2-1 TRBV30 . TRBD2 CAWRLAGGRSEQFF TGTGCCTGGAGGTTAGCGGGAGGCCGGAGTGAGCAGTTCTTC
TRBJ2-2 TRBV6-5 . TRBD1 CASSYSTGDPGELFF TGTGCCAGCAGTTACTCAACAGGGGACCCCGGGGAGCTGTTTTTT
TRBJ2-2 TRBV6-5 . . CASRTPGSNTGELFF TGTGCCAGCAGAACCCCGGGATCAAACACCGGGGAGCTGTTTTTT
TRBJ2-2 TRBV5-1 once . CASSLDGTGELFF TGCGCCAGCAGCTTGGATGGCACCGGGGAGCTGTTTTTT
TRBJ1-5 TRBV15 . . CATSRDGGAPQPQHF TGTGCCACCAGCAGAGATGGGGGGGCCCCTCAGCCCCAGCATTTT
TRBJ1-4 TRBV10-3 . . CAIRSREGNEKLFF TGTGCCATCAGGTCAAGGGAGGGGAATGAAAAACTGTTTTTT
TRBJ2-7 TRBV5-4 . . CASSLFSYEQYF TGTGCCAGCAGCCTTTTCTCCTACGAGCAGTACTTC
TRBJ2-2 TRBV9 . . CASSVDSRGELFF TGTGCCAGCAGCGTGGACAGCCGCGGGGAGCTGTTTTTT
TRBJ1-1 TRBV10-3 . . CAISKVQGGEGAFF TGTGCCATCAGTAAAGTACAGGGAGGGGAGGGGGCTTTCTTT
TRBJ1-2 TRBV20-1 . TRBD1 CSAFGQDNTF TGCAGTGCTTTCGGACAGGACAACACCTTC
TRBJ2-5 TRBV20-1 . . CSAGGETQYF TGCAGTGCAGGCGGGGAGACCCAGTACTTC
TRBJ2-7 TRBV4-1 . . CASSPLGLNEQYF TGCGCCAGCAGCCCCTTGGGGCTCAACGAGCAGTACTTC
TRBJ2-2 TRBV11-3 once TRBD1 CASSDRVGVANTGELFF TGTGCCAGCAGTGACAGGGTAGGAGTCGCGAACACCGGGGAGCTGTTTTTT
TRBJ2-1 TRBV7-9 once TRBD1 CASSPADRGSYNEQFF TGTGCCAGCAGCCCAGCAGACAGGGGCTCCTACAATGAGCAGTTCTTC
TRBJ2-3 TRBV4-3 . . CASPAGGQDTDTQYF TGCGCCAGCCCAGCGGGTGGGCAGGACACAGATACGCAGTATTTT
TRBJ2-7 TRBV4-1 . TRBD1 CASSQEGQGTYEQYF TGCGCCAGCAGCCAAGAGGGACAGGGCACCTACGAGCAGTACTTC
TRBJ1-2 TRBV5-1 . . CASSLDLTGTGYTF TGCGCCAGCAGCTTAGATTTGACAGGAACGGGCTACACCTTC